This entry lists 8 T cell receptor beta chains sequenced from one sample in a study of T cell repertoires in cytomegalovirus infection. MiXCR, run by TCRdb on the reads, gives a single entry per CDR3 protein. The sample has under 850,000 distinct CDR3 sequences; 35% are singletons. The sequenced sample consisted of PBMCs. These receptors were collected from a human donor in good health (CMV status not recorded). Some clones in this sample may be carry-over from other donors' samples.

This clonotype occurred a few times. This rearrangement joins TRBV7-8 to TRBJ1-2; weak D call: TRBD1 (5 bases). The germline gives CDR1 SGHVS, CDR2 FQNEAQ. The CDR3 length is 14 residues. The V end lost 5 bases, the J end lost 5 bases, and 15 bases lay between the germline ends. The CDR3 loop reads CASSPAGGGYGYTF. CDR3 nucleotide sequence: TGTGCCAGCAGCCCAGCGGGGGGGGGGTATGGCTACACCTTC.

This clonotype was recorded a few times. The chain links TRBV7-6 to TRBJ2-2; TRBD1 aligns across 9 bases. With 5 bases clipped from V and 2 bases from J, the junction kept 6 bases outside the gene matches. The CDR3 spans 16 residues. Germline CDR1 is SGHVS and CDR2 is FNYEAQ. The CDR3 is CASSNGQGPNTGELFF. CDR3 DNA sequence: TGTGCCAGCAGCAACGGACAGGGGCCCAACACCGGGGAGCTGTTTTTT.

The sample holds a few counts of this clonotype. The V and J genes are TRBV7-9 and TRBJ1-4; the D is unclear. Trimming pared 5 bases from V and 7 bases from J, leaving 11 bases between. This CDR3 is built from 13 residues. The germline CDR1 and CDR2 sequences are SEHNR and FQNEAQ (reference sequence). In nucleotides, the CDR3 is TGTGCCAGCAGCCACCGCGCGGGTGAAAAACTGTTTTTT. It codes for CASSHRAGEKLFF.

This clonotype was found many times. The chain recombines TRBV28 with TRBJ2-7, with D possibly matching TRBD2 (6 bases). Germline V gene sequence: CDR1 MDHEN, CDR2 SYDVKM. V dropped 8 bases and J dropped 3 bases, with 26 bases sitting between them. This CDR3 is built from 17 residues. CDR3 residues: CASPPREDAHRDYEQYF. In DNA form, the CDR3 reads TGTGCCAGCCCCCCAAGGGAGGATGCCCATCGGGACTACGAGCAGTACTTC. The full variable domain, in which reference TRBV28 and TRBJ2-7 provide the parts outside the CDR3, is DVKVTQSSRYLVKRTGEKVFLECVQDMDHENMFWYRQDPGLGLRLIYFSYDVKMKEKGDIPEGYSVSREKKERFSLILESASTNQTSMYLCASPPREDAHRDYEQYFGPGTRLTVT.

The chain is built from TRBV29-1 and TRBJ2-1; D is possibly TRBD2 (6 bases). V shed 1 base and J shed 3 bases, with 10 bases lying between them. The CDR3 is 14 residues long. Per germline, CDR1 SQVTM and CDR2 ANQGSEA. Here the CDR3 reads CSVEVGGGYNEQFF. The CDR3 DNA sequence: TGCAGCGTTGAAGTGGGAGGTGGCTACAATGAGCAGTTCTTC.

The chain joins TRBV5-8 to TRBJ2-2; 8 nucleotides match TRBD1. Germline loops: CDR1 SGHTS, CDR2 YDEGEE. Germline trimming cut 4 bases from V and 1 base from J; bases unmatched to any gene: 9. The CDR3 extends over 17 amino acids. This CDR3 is CASSPLSGTGNTGELFF. CDR3 in DNA: TGTGCCAGCAGCCCCCTTTCAGGGACAGGGAACACCGGGGAGCTGTTTTTT.

In its sample, this clonotype was seen a few times. The chain recombines TRBV28 with TRBJ2-1; TRBD2 matches 10 bases. V lost 4 bases, J lost 5 bases, and 8 bases stayed unmatched. Germline V lookup: CDR1 MDHEN, CDR2 SYDVKM. This CDR3 has 16 residues. The CDR3 region has the DNA TGTGCCAGCAGTTCCGGGAGCGGGAGGGCCCACAATGAGCAGTTCTTC. Protein sequence: CASSSGSGRAHNEQFF.

Note on this clonotype: At one of its ends the junction is not consistent with the germline gene, which may arise from a read error. The chain recombines TRBV7-2 with TRBJ2-1, with TRBD2 as a possible D gene (6 bases). CDR3 length equals 14 residues. The germline V gene encodes CDR1 SGHTA and CDR2 FQGNSA. The CDR3 sequence: CASSQISGDNEKVF. CDR3 nucleotide sequence: TGTGCCAGCAGCCAAATTAGCGGTGACAATGAGAAGGTCTTC. The full variable domain, in which reference TRBV7-2 and TRBJ2-1 provide the parts outside the CDR3, is GAGVSQSPSNKVTEKGKDVELRCDPISGHTALYWYRQSLGQGLEFLIYFQGNSAPDKSGLPSDRFSAERTGGSVSTLTIQRTQQEDSAVYLCASSQISGDNEKVFGPGTRLTVL.